In this sample, the clone carrying this TCR beta chain turned up a few times. Its antigen is as yet unknown. With a J-beta primer mix and a sample-barcoded 5' primer, a second PCR ran roughly 6 to 11 cycles. One entry per CDR3 protein, called by TCRdb with MiXCR from the 5' RACE reads. The sample shows roughly 800,000 distinct CDR3 sequences, roughly 34% of them seen only once. The record originates from a study of blood T cells in healthy people across ages. Regarding the study as a whole: Naive T cell percentage showed a strong correlation with the diversity of TCR beta.

Deletions cut 5 bases from V and 5 bases from J, with 20 bases between. Germline V gene lookup returns CDR1 SEHNR and CDR2 FQNEAQ (reference sequence). This CDR3 has 16 residues. Sequencing was done on a sample of blood. The origin of this receptor is a man aged 18 to 30 in good health. The chain couples TRBV7-9 to TRBJ2-3; D might be TRBD1 or TRBD2, each matching 6 bases. The CDR3 region is CASSQGGIAKVDTQYF. The CDR3 coding sequence is TGTGCCAGCAGCCAAGGGGGGATAGCGAAGGTAGATACGCAGTATTTT.